What follows describes a single T cell receptor beta chain. Its antigen is not identified. The sample comes from a study of T-cell reconstitution after alpha-beta-depleted transplantation in children. The CDR3 runs 14 residues. Between the trimmed V and J ends, which lost 3 bases and 1 base, there was a span of 10 bases. Germline CDR1 and CDR2: DFQATT and SNEGSKA (reference sequence). Unique molecular identifiers were used to barcode this TCRbeta library. TCRdb passed the PCR reads through MiXCR, listing each CDR3 protein once. The sample has 300,000 to 400,000 distinct CDR3 sequences; around 15% are singletons. Study outcomes and limitations: Several hundred expanded graft clones reportedly were the source of alpha-beta T cells about two months after transplant.

The chain carries TRBV20-1 and TRBJ2-1; D might be TRBD2 (6 bases). The TCR comes from a male patient between 2 and 10 years old who had a stem cell transplant for acute lymphoblastic leukemia, so the T cells may come from the graft donor. Material: PBMCs, mostly from graft donor cells, obtained 360 days after TCRalphabeta/CD19-depleted stem cell transplant. For the CDR3, the DNA is TGCAGTGCTAGGGCCGGGAGTTCCTACAATGAGCAGTTCTTC. Its protein is CSARAGSSYNEQFF.